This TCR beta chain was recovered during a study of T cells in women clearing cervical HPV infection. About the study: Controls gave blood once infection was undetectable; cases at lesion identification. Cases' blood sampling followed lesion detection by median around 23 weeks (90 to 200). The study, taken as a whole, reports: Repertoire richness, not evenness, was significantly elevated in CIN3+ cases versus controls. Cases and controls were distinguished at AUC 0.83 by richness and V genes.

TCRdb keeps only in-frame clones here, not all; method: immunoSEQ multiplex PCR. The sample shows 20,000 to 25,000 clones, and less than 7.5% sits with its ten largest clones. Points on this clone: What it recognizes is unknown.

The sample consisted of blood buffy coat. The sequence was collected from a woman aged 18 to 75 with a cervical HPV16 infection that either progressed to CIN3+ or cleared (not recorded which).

The part of the CDR3 DNA that was read is TGTGCCAGCAGCTCGCCCGGGACAGGCGAACTAACTAAGGGC. It encodes CASSSPGTGELTKG. The CDR3 reads in full as CASSSPGTGELTKGYTF. The chain links TRBV28 to TRBJ1-2, with 8 bases identical to TRBD1. The read ends 3 residues shy of where the CDR3 ends; the end is completed using the germline J gene. The length of the CDR3 is 17 residues. CDR1 is MDHEN, CDR2 SYDVKM, per germline.